This TCR beta chain stems from a study of control samples from healthy donors and cancer patients. Per germline, CDR1 MGHRA and CDR2 YSYEKL. The CDR3 extends over 15 amino acids. Trimming cost V 0 bases and J 5 bases, with 13 bases left between them. This clone was counted only a few times. Here immunoSEQ multiplex PCR was the method, and the copy in TCRdb shows in-frame clones only, minus some. The sample lists over 120,000 clones, more than 90% seen once, with roughly 3.2% in the top ten. V and J are TRBV4-1 and TRBJ1-2; D gene unclear. Sequencing used blood. This TCR came from a young man in good health. Here the CDR3 reads CASSQDVRTVYGYTF. In DNA form, the CDR3 reads TGCGCCAGCAGCCAAGATGTTCGGACCGTGTATGGCTACACCTTC.